The 6 T cell receptor beta chains given below trace back to one sample, sequenced in a study of OX40 agonist ivuxolimab in advanced cancers. Measured with immunoSEQ multiplex PCR; TCRdb has only the in-frame clones, and not every one. This table holds approximately 69,000 clones, roughly 88% found once. The starting material was CD4+ or CD8+ T cells sorted from blood, obtained in a trial of the OX40 agonist ivuxolimab. The receptor source for this set is an adult with an advanced solid tumor such as melanoma, head and neck, liver or kidney cancer.

The chain uses TRBV5-1 and TRBJ2-1; 9 nucleotides match TRBD2. The CDR3 extends over 16 amino acids. J was trimmed by 9 bases and V by 1 base; bases with no gene match: 11. The germline V gene encodes CDR1 SGHRS and CDR2 YFSETQ. DNA of the CDR3: TGCGCCAGCAGCTTGCAATCTAGCGGGGTTGAAGGTGAGCAGTTCTTC. Its protein product is CASSLQSSGVEGEQFF. Full variable domain (rest looked up from reference TRBV5-1 and TRBJ2-1): KAGVTQTPRYLIKTRGQQVTLSCSPISGHRSVSWYQQTPGQGLQFLFEYFSETQRNKGNFPGRFSGRQFSNSRSEMNVSTLELGDSALYLCASSLQSSGVEGEQFFGPGTRLTVL.

V gene TRBV19 combines with J gene TRBJ1-5, with a possible D match to TRBD1 (5 bases). Between the trimmed V and J ends, which lost 3 bases and 0 bases, there was a span of 15 bases. Germline assignment: CDR1 LNHDA and CDR2 SQIVND (reference sequence). The CDR3 runs to 17 residues. CDR3 in DNA: TGTGCCAGTAGTATTGGCTGGACACATTCTAGCAATCAGCCCCAGCATTTT. Translating gives CASSIGWTHSSNQPQHF.

This clone was counted once. The V gene is TRBV6-1, the J gene TRBJ2-7; 7 bases are shared with TRBD2. Germline V lookup: CDR1 MNHNS, CDR2 SASEGT. After removal of 4 bases from V and 2 bases from J, the junction contained 5 bases not matched to a gene. CDR3 length equals 14 residues. The CDR3 region has the DNA TGTGCCAGCAGTGTACTAGCGAGCACCTACGAGCAGTACTTC. The encoded protein is CASSVLASTYEQYF.

With regard to this clone: Other DNA sequences in this sample translate to the same CDR3. The genes are TRBV5-1 and TRBJ1-4; D unclear. The V gene lost 4 bases and the J gene lost 0 bases, with 10 bases spanning the gap. The CDR3 length is 15 residues. Germline loops: CDR1 SGHRS, CDR2 YFSETQ. The DNA for the CDR3 is TGCGCCAGCAGCCTAGCTGCGGCAACTAATGAAAAACTGTTTTTT. This encodes CASSLAAATNEKLFF.

This clone was observed a few times. The chain uses TRBV5-1 and TRBJ1-1; perhaps TRBD1 as D (6 bases). Germline values: CDR1 SGHRS, CDR2 YFSETQ. Trimming removed 3 bases from V and 1 base from J, with 7 bases in between. This CDR3 is built from 13 residues. CDR3 sequence reads: CASSSTGNTEAFF. CDR3 nucleotide sequence: TGCGCCAGCAGCTCGACAGGGAACACTGAAGCTTTCTTT.

This clone was counted a few times. This sequence joins TRBV5-1 and TRBJ1-2, with 7 bases lining up with TRBD1. The J segment lost 4 bases and the V segment lost 0 bases, leaving 6 bases of the junction unmatched. This CDR3 spans 15 amino acids. Germline CDR1 SGHRS, CDR2 YFSETQ. In nucleotides, the CDR3 is TGCGCCAGCAGCTTGGCCGAGGGGGCGGGCTATGGCTACACCTTC. Encoded protein: CASSLAEGAGYGYTF.